A selection of T cell receptor beta chains follows, all from one sample in a study of blood T cell repertoires in COVID-19. Produced via immunoSEQ multiplex PCR; TCRdb's table is partial and in-frame only. The sample lists about 40,000 clones, around 90% seen once, with about 9.1% in the top ten. The sequenced material came from peripheral blood. All receptors come from a woman older than 75 with active COVID-19. Each CDR3 is given with its conserved first and last residue. Each record gives: J gene, V gene, D gene, clone size, CDR3 DNA, CDR3 protein. A D gene is named only where the DNA matches it firmly. Size is omitted from some rows. Given values are once, few, many or a class for expanded clones.

TRBJ2-2 TRBV5-1 - - TGCGCCAGCAGCCCGGGACACAGCACCGGGGAGCTGTTTTTT CASSPGHSTGELFF
TRBJ2-3 TRBV6-6 - - TGTGCCAGCAGTCCTAGCACAGATACGCAGTATTTT CASSPSTDTQYF
TRBJ1-1 TRBV5-8 - - TGTGCCAGCAGCTTGACCCTCATGGCGCAGGCCGGTGGCACTGAAGCTTTCTTT CASSLTLMAQAGGTEAFF
TRBJ2-5 TRBV5-5 TRBD1 - TGTGCCAGCACCAGCAGGGGGTTAGGGGAGACCCAGTACTTC CASTSRGLGETQYF
TRBJ1-2 TRBV21-1 - few TGTGCCAGCAGCAAAGTAGGCAGGGTGGAAGTCTATGGCTACACCTTC CASSKVGRVEVYGYTF
TRBJ1-1 TRBV20-1 - - TGCAGTGCTACTCAGGGCGCTGAAGCTTTCTTT CSATQGAEAFF
TRBJ1-4 TRBV10-3 TRBD1 - TGTGCCATCAGTGACAGGGGGCGCGATGAAAAACTGTTTTTT CAISDRGRDEKLFF
TRBJ1-2 TRBV7-7 TRBD1 - TGTGCTAGCAGCTACAGGGGGCTGGGCTACACCTTC CASSYRGLGYTF
TRBJ1-4 TRBV9 TRBD1 - TGTGCCAGCAGCGACCGGGACAGGGGCCTCACTAATGAAAAACTGTTTTTT CASSDRDRGLTNEKLFF
TRBJ2-6 TRBV4-1 TRBD1 - TGCGCCAGCAGCCGATCCGGGACAGGGAACGCTGGGGCCAACGTCCTGACTTTC CASSRSGTGNAGANVLTF
TRBJ2-3 TRBV7-9 - - TGTGCCAGCAGCCCCTGGGGGACTGATACGCAGTATTTT CASSPWGTDTQYF
TRBJ1-2 TRBV7-8 - - TGTGCCAGCAGCCCCGCGCCTTCTAACTATGGCTACACCTTC CASSPAPSNYGYTF
TRBJ2-2 TRBV5-6 TRBD1 - TGTGCCAGCAGCCGCCTTGACAGGGGAAGTGTTGCCGGGGAGCTGTTTTTT CASSRLDRGSVAGELFF
TRBJ1-2 TRBV20-1 - - TGCAGTGCTAGTTTTCAGAACTATGGCTACACCTTC CSASFQNYGYTF
TRBJ1-1 TRBV12-3/TRBV12-4 - - TGTGCCAGCAGTTTACAGATTTCAGCTGAAGCTTTCTTT CASSLQISAEAFF
TRBJ1-1 TRBV12-3/TRBV12-4 - once TGTGCCAGCAGTTTAGGGGGGGACACTGAAGCTTTCTTT CASSLGGDTEAFF
TRBJ2-1 TRBV7-2 TRBD1 - TGTGCCAGCAGCTTCTCTGGGACAGGGTGGCGCTCCTACAATGAGCAGTTCTTC CASSFSGTGWRSYNEQFF
TRBJ2-5 TRBV5-8 - - TGTGCCAGCAGCCCTGAAGGGGTGACCCAGTACTTC CASSPEGVTQYF
TRBJ2-3 TRBV7-2 TRBD1 - TGTGCCAGCAGCTTAGGCGGACAGGCCTCAGATACGCAGTATTTT CASSLGGQASDTQYF
TRBJ1-6 TRBV7-2 TRBD1 - TGTGCCAGCAGCTTAGTAGGGACAGGTACTTCACCCCTCCACTTT CASSLVGTGTSPLHF
TRBJ2-7 TRBV7-8 - - TGTGCCAGCCGACAACAGGGTCCCTACGAGCAGTACTTC CASRQQGPYEQYF
TRBJ1-2 TRBV28 TRBD1 - TGTGCCAGCAGTTATTCGCCCGGGACAGGGTACACCTTC CASSYSPGTGYTF
TRBJ2-3 TRBV27 TRBD2 - TGTGCCAGCAAGCAACTAGCGGCTTCTGATACGCAGTATTTT CASKQLAASDTQYF
TRBJ2-2 TRBV28 - - TGTGCCAGCAGTCCCCGCGGCGGTTCGAACACCGGGGAGCTGTTTTTT CASSPRGGSNTGELFF
TRBJ2-5 TRBV3-1/TRBV3-2 - - TGTGCCAGCAGCCAAGATGGGACGCGGGGCCAAGAGACCCAGTACTTC CASSQDGTRGQETQYF
TRBJ1-1 TRBV6-2/TRBV6-3 TRBD1 - TGTGCCAGCAGTTCCCCGGGACAGAAGATGAACACTGAAGCTTTCTTT CASSSPGQKMNTEAFF
TRBJ2-5 TRBV6-2/TRBV6-3 TRBD1 - TGTGCCAGCAGCCCGACCCGGACAGGGAAGACCCAGTACTTC CASSPTRTGKTQYF
TRBJ1-1 TRBV7-9 - - TGTGCCAGCAGCCCCCCAGGGGTGCGAAACATGAACACTGAAGCTTTCTTT CASSPPGVRNMNTEAFF
TRBJ2-7 TRBV4-1 - - TGCGCCAGCAGCCAAGGCCAGGGCGTCGGCGAGCAGTACTTC CASSQGQGVGEQYF
TRBJ1-5 TRBV30 - - TGTGCCTGGACGCAGGGTTTTAGTAGCAATCAGCCCCAGCATTTT CAWTQGFSSNQPQHF
TRBJ2-2 TRBV11-1 TRBD1 - TGTGCCAGCAGCTTGGACAGGGGCACCGGGGAGCTGTTTTTT CASSLDRGTGELFF
TRBJ2-1 TRBV7-2 TRBD2 - TGTGCCAGCAGCTACAGCGGGGGGGCGAATGAGCAGTTCTTC CASSYSGGANEQFF
TRBJ1-4 TRBV19 - - TGTGCCAGCAAGCCTTTTGCAACTAATGAAAAACTGTTTTTT CASKPFATNEKLFF
TRBJ2-1 TRBV28 TRBD1 - TGTGCCAGCAGGGGACAGGGAGGAAATGAGCAGTTCTTC CASRGQGGNEQFF
TRBJ1-2 TRBV5-6 - few TGTGCCAGCAGCTCTCGGATGACAGAGACCTTC CASSSRMTETF
TRBJ2-2 TRBV9 - - TGTGCCAGCAGCGGGTACTCGCGAAACACCGGGGAGCTGTTTTTT CASSGYSRNTGELFF
TRBJ2-1 TRBV6-2/TRBV6-3 TRBD2 - TGTGCCAGCAGTCCGACCGGACTAGCGGGGGGGCCCATTGAGCAGTTCTTC CASSPTGLAGGPIEQFF
TRBJ1-1 TRBV5-1 TRBD1 - TGCGCCAGCAGCATTCCGGGACAGGGCGACCTTGAAGCTTTCTTT CASSIPGQGDLEAFF
TRBJ2-5 TRBV7-8 TRBD1 - TGTGCCAGCAGCTTAATGACCGGGACAGGCCGCGGGACCCAGTACTTC CASSLMTGTGRGTQYF
TRBJ1-2 TRBV6-6 TRBD1 - TGTGCCAGCAGCCCGACAGGGCCCCCCTATGGCTACACCTTC CASSPTGPPYGYTF
TRBJ2-3 TRBV4-3 TRBD2 - TGCGCCAGCAGCCAACTAGCGGGGGGGATAGATACGCAGTATTTT CASSQLAGGIDTQYF
TRBJ1-4 TRBV2 - - TGTGCCAGCAGTGCGTGGACAAGAACTAATGAAAAACTGTTTTTT CASSAWTRTNEKLFF
TRBJ2-1 TRBV7-2 TRBD2 - TGTGCCAGCAGCACACCCGCCGGACTAGCGGGGGACCCCTACAATGAGCAGTTCTTC CASSTPAGLAGDPYNEQFF
TRBJ2-1 TRBV7-2 - - TGTGCCAGCAGCTTATGGCGGCCAGACAGGCTAAACAATGAGCAGTTCTTC CASSLWRPDRLNNEQFF
TRBJ1-2 TRBV5-1 TRBD1 - TGCGCCAGCAGCATCCAGGACAGGGATAATGGCTACACCTTC CASSIQDRDNGYTF
TRBJ1-2 TRBV15 TRBD1 - TGTGCCACCAGCCCGGGACAGGGGGCCTATGGCTACACCTTC CATSPGQGAYGYTF
TRBJ2-3 TRBV5-5 - - TGTGCCAGCAGCTTGGGTACTAAGGCGGGGTGGGGCACAGATACGCAGTATTTT CASSLGTKAGWGTDTQYF
TRBJ1-1 TRBV6-2/TRBV6-3 - once TGTGCCAGCAGCCCGCTGGGGAGATTAAACACTGAAGCTTTCTTT CASSPLGRLNTEAFF
TRBJ2-1 TRBV10-1 TRBD1 - TGCGCCAGCAGTGCGACAGGGATCTCCTACAATGAGCAGTTCTTC CASSATGISYNEQFF
TRBJ2-6 TRBV19 - - TGTGCCAGTAGTATAGGTAACGGGGTCTCTGGGGCCAACGTCCTGACTTTC CASSIGNGVSGANVLTF
TRBJ1-1 TRBV6-6 - - TGTGCCAGCAGTTACCCGCACAGGGTGATGAACACTGAAGCTTTCTTT CASSYPHRVMNTEAFF